Each of the 16 T cell receptor beta chains below was sequenced from the same sample in a study of blood T cell repertoires in COVID-19. Produced via immunoSEQ multiplex PCR; TCRdb's table is partial and in-frame only. The table has some 50,000 clones, 82% seen once; the top ten hold 8.2%. The specimen was peripheral blood. Every receptor here comes from an elderly woman with acute or convalescent COVID-19.

V and J are TRBV5-5 and TRBJ2-1, with D possibly TRBD2 on 5 matching bases. This CDR3 is 15 amino acids long. Per the germline V gene, CDR1 is SGHKS and CDR2 is YYEKEE (reference sequence). The V end lost 10 bases, the J end lost 0 bases, and 17 bases lay between the germline ends. The CDR3 nucleotides read TGTGCCTCCACCAGTGGAGGCGGCTCCTACAATGAGCAGTTCTTC. Translated, it gives CASTSGGGSYNEQFF.

The chain carries TRBV5-1 and TRBJ2-7, with TRBD1 matching over 9 bases. This CDR3 is built from 15 residues. With V trimmed by 2 bases and J by 5 bases, 8 bases remained unmatched. The germline V gene encodes CDR1 SGHRS and CDR2 YFSETQ. The CDR3 here is CASSFRGQGSDEQYF. In DNA form, the CDR3 reads TGCGCCAGCAGCTTTAGAGGACAGGGGTCGGACGAGCAGTACTTC.

This clone was seen only a few times. This rearrangement joins TRBV7-9 to TRBJ1-1, with D maybe TRBD1 (5 bases). Trimming cost V 5 bases and J 5 bases, with 9 bases left between them. The CDR3 spans 12 residues. Germline V gives CDR1 SEHNR, CDR2 FQNEAQ (reference sequence). CDR3 protein: CASSGTLTEAFF. As DNA, the CDR3 is TGTGCCAGCAGCGGGACTTTGACTGAAGCTTTCTTT. Drawing the rest from reference TRBV7-9 and TRBJ1-1, the complete variable domain is DTGVSQNPRHKITKRGQNVTFRCDPISEHNRLYWYRQTLGQGPEFLTYFQNEAQLEKSRLLSDRFSAERPKGSFSTLEIQRTEQGDSAMYLCASSGTLTEAFFGQGTRLTVV.

The V call is TRBV14, the J call TRBJ1-3; no definite D call. Germline V gives CDR1 SGHDN, CDR2 FVKESK. The CDR3 loop spans 16 amino acids. Trimming stripped 0 bases from V and 0 bases from J, with 9 bases between. The CDR3 sequence: CASSQDLGFSGNTIYF. The CDR3 DNA is TGTGCCAGCAGCCAAGATCTGGGCTTCTCTGGAAACACCATATATTTT.

The chain is built from TRBV24-1 and TRBJ2-7, with a weak D call TRBD1 (5 bases). The V gene's germline CDR1 is KGHDR and CDR2 SFDVKD. V was clipped by 9 bases and J by 4 bases, with 9 bases between them. CDR3 length equals 11 residues. The chain's CDR3 is CATPRVYEQYF. The DNA for the CDR3 is TGTGCCACCCCCAGGGTTTACGAGCAGTACTTC.

This clone occurred once. The chain employs TRBV27 and TRBJ2-1, with 9 bases identical to TRBD2. The CDR3 totals 16 residues. Germline-derived CDR1 and CDR2 are MNHEY and SMNVEV (reference sequence). The V and J ends lost 3 bases and 4 bases, in that order; junction bases with no gene match: 7. CDR3 nucleotides: TGTGCCAGCAGTTTCCTCACTAGCGGGCTATACAATGAGCAGTTCTTC. This translates into CASSFLTSGLYNEQFF.

The J gene is TRBJ1-2, the V gene TRBV6-5; 11 bases fit TRBD1. The CDR3 is 13 amino acids. V trimming: 7 bases; J trimming: 9 bases; junction bases outside the gene matches: 7. The V gene's germline CDR1 is MNHEY and CDR2 SVGAGI. CDR3 DNA sequence: TGTGCCAGCATCAAGGACAGGGGGCTCAGCTACACCTTC. This encodes CASIKDRGLSYTF.

The chain has TRBV3-1 (or the pseudogene TRBV3-2) and TRBJ2-7; D might be TRBD2 (5 bases). CDR1 is LGHDT, CDR2 YNNKEL, per germline (reference sequence). The CDR3 has 15 amino acids. V dropped 4 bases and J dropped 4 bases, with 17 bases sitting between them. In DNA form, the CDR3 reads TGTGCCAGCAGCCCCGTCGGACTGAAGATTTACGAGCAGTACTTC. Translation gives CASSPVGLKIYEQYF.

The rearrangement uses TRBV7-9 and TRBJ2-2; possibly TRBD2 for D (5 bases). Germline loops: CDR1 SEHNR, CDR2 FQNEAQ (reference sequence). The CDR3 consists of 18 residues. The germline V and J ends were trimmed by 4 bases and 3 bases, with 21 bases remaining between them. CDR3 sequence reads: CASSWAGRESRDTGELFF. CDR3 nucleotide sequence: TGTGCCAGCAGCTGGGCGGGTCGAGAGAGCCGGGACACCGGGGAGCTGTTTTTT.

V usage is TRBV21-1 and J usage is TRBJ2-4; the table's D call, TRBD2, was not checked against the DNA. TRBV21-1 is given as a pseudogene. The CDR3 totals 15 residues. CDR3 DNA sequence: TGTGCCAGCACATTGGGGTCGGGGGCCAAAAACATTCAGTACTTC. Encoded protein: CASTLGSGAKNIQYF.

The chain links TRBV7-3 to TRBJ2-3; 12 nucleotides line up with TRBD2. The CDR3 covers 17 residues. CDR1 SGHTA and CDR2 FQGTGA come from the germline V gene. V lost 5 bases and J lost 5; bases outside the gene matches: 11. The CDR3 sequence is CASSTGLAGSRVDTQYF. CDR3 DNA sequence: TGTGCCAGCAGCACCGGACTAGCGGGATCCAGAGTAGATACGCAGTATTTT. Combining the CDR3 with reference TRBV7-3 and TRBJ2-3 gives the whole variable domain GAGVSQTPSNKVTEKGKYVELRCDPISGHTALYWYRQSLGQGPEFLIYFQGTGAADDSGLPNDRFFAVRPEGSVSTLKIQRTERGDSAVYLCASSTGLAGSRVDTQYFGPGTRLTVL.

The chain couples TRBV27 to TRBJ1-2; 10 positions agree with TRBD1. CDR3 length: 17 residues. Trimming cost V 5 bases and J 7 bases; bases outside gene matches: 16. From germline, CDR1 is MNHEY and CDR2 SMNVEV (reference sequence). The CDR3 spells CASSLTNRDRGIFGYTF. Written as DNA, the CDR3 is TGTGCCAGCAGTCTCACGAACCGGGACAGGGGTATTTTTGGCTACACCTTC.

The CDR3 reads CASRSTSASSYNEQFF. CDR3 nucleotides: TGCGCCAGCAGGAGCACTAGCGCCAGCTCCTACAATGAGCAGTTCTTC. The rearrangement uses TRBV5-1 and TRBJ2-1; the match to TRBD2 covers 7 bases. CDR1 is SGHRS and CDR2 is YFSETQ in the germline V gene. CDR3 length: 16 amino acids. The junction had 8 bases not matched to a gene; V was cut back by 5 bases and J by 0 bases.

The J gene is TRBJ1-4, the V gene TRBV19; D perhaps matches TRBD1 (6 bases). Per the germline V gene, CDR1 is LNHDA and CDR2 is SQIVND (reference sequence). Trimming cost V 6 bases and J 2 bases, with 10 bases left between them. The CDR3 covers 14 residues. CDR3 coding DNA: TGTGCCAGTAGAGGGGGGGCTACTAATGAAAAACTGTTTTTT. Protein: CASRGGATNEKLFF.

For the CDR3, the DNA is TGTGCCAGCAGCTTTTCAGGGAAAGGGGAGACCCAGTACTTC. Translation gives CASSFSGKGETQYF. The chain couples TRBV11-2 to TRBJ2-5, with D perhaps TRBD1 (5 bases). CDR1 SGHAT and CDR2 FQNNGV come from the germline V gene. V gave up 3 bases and J gave up 5 bases, with 13 bases separating them. This CDR3 has 14 residues.

The genes are TRBV5-1 and TRBJ2-3, with 11 nucleotides matching TRBD2. CDR3 length equals 14 residues. Looked up from germline, CDR1 is SGHRS and CDR2 is YFSETQ. Trimming took 2 bases from V and 7 from J; bases not matched to a gene: 3. The CDR3 here is CASSFTSGSYTQYF. The CDR3 bases are TGCGCCAGCAGCTTTACTAGCGGGAGCTATACGCAGTATTTT. The full variable domain, its missing parts supplied by reference TRBV5-1 and TRBJ2-3, is KAGVTQTPRYLIKTRGQQVTLSCSPISGHRSVSWYQQTPGQGLQFLFEYFSETQRNKGNFPGRFSGRQFSNSRSEMNVSTLELGDSALYLCASSFTSGSYTQYFGPGTRLTVL.